Included here is one T cell receptor beta chain sequence, with context. This sample was included in a study of blood T cell repertoires in COVID-19. Study-level background: Acute-phase and convalescent COVID-19 samples originated in the United States, Italy and Spain. PBMCs, B-cell-depleted T cells, or T cells provided the cDNA or gDNA that made up the material.

Germline assignment: CDR1 ENHRY and CDR2 SYGVKD. Trimming pared 6 bases from V and 3 bases from J, leaving 13 bases between. The CDR3 totals 14 residues. Authors' analysis steps: Reference gene primers were amplified, and this amplification served to estimate nucleated cell counts. The data were produced by immunoSEQ multiplex PCR, yet TCRdb's version contains in-frame clones alone and is incomplete. Clone size and the V and J calls come from that table; the DNA yielded D and trimming. The repertoire holds about 79,000 clones, with roughly 91% as singletons. The chain combines TRBV10-3 with TRBJ2-3; possible D gene TRBD1, 6 bases. The clonotype was recovered from a man between 65 and 85 years old with active or convalescent COVID-19. Sequenced sample: peripheral blood. The CDR3 bases are TGTGCCATCAGGCGCGGCCAGGGGACAGATACGCAGTATTTT. Translation gives CAIRRGQGTDTQYF.